This TCR beta chain was recorded in a study of T cells after yellow fever vaccination (dated by TCRdb to the late 2010s). Notes on the research overall: The SMART-Seq v4 Ultra Low Input RNA kit was used to prepare libraries from fractions with low cell numbers. To follow T-cell clones before and after both primary and booster YFV17D yellow fever vaccination, bulk TCR alpha and beta repertoires underwent longitudinal sequencing. Two healthy male donors, one aged 18 to 30 and one aged 30 to 39 years, were included in the cohort. Blood was collected at multiple timepoints before and after primary and secondary immunization, and bulk PBMC replicates and cell subsets were isolated.

The intended sense of this specimen's treatment or condition label: live attenuated yellow fever vaccine strain. PBMCs were isolated from peripheral blood using a standard Ficoll-Paque protocol. Dynabeads CD4 and CD8 positive selection kits were used to isolate the CD4 and CD8 T-cell fractions. TriZol was used to extract RNA from bulk PBMCs, from CD4 and CD8 fractions, and from dextramer-positive and dextramer-negative fractions. Taken from the germline V gene, the CDR1 and CDR2 loops are SGHTA and FQGNSA. V lost 3 bases and J lost 10 bases; the stretch between them is 12 bases long. Reading from cysteine to phenylalanine, the CDR3 counts 12 amino acids. The DNA shown is the 36-base CDR3, in frame from base 1. Ten or more counts support this clonotype. The clone's antigen remains unknown. Qualities for individual bases were not recorded, and no much larger clone is one base off. TCR cDNA was synthesized by 5'RACE template switching, which introduced a universal primer site and unique molecular identifiers. Priming of cDNA synthesis was performed from both the TCR alpha and TCR beta constant segments. Two PCR steps were used to amplify libraries, with sample barcodes and sequencing adapters being added in the second step. Sequencing of the libraries was done on either Illumina HiSeq 2500 (2x100 bp) or NovaSeq (2x150 bp). Turning to the authors' computational methods: Reads were demultiplexed and collapsed into UMI consensus sequences with MIGEC, and V(D)J alignment was performed with MiXCR. Vaccine-responding clonotypes were identified with edgeR using replicate PBMC samples, with FDR below 0.01 and a log2 fold change above 5 up to day 15 being required. Each bulk clonotype was labeled CD4 or CD8 based on which sequenced repertoire, CD4 or CD8, contained the clonotype at higher abundance. TCRdb took the public reads, trimmed them with fastp at Q25, ran MiXCR for clone calling and kept in-frame beta chains. CDR3 protein duplicates are merged, each entry listing the most common genes and DNA. The authors' filters were not applied to this entry. In all, the sample holds about 60,000 distinct CDR3 sequences, and more than 5.5% of those were seen once. The ten largest clones capture under 45% of the sample.

General study outcomes and caveats: A small share of clonotypes was detected in both CD4 and CD8 compartments, with the overlap likely arising from convergent recombination. Compared with the primary T-cell response, the secondary T-cell response was weaker but faster, peaking on day 5 rather than day 15. The study included only a couple of donors, which limits how far the findings can be generalized. Most clones expanded after primary vaccination were re-detected after the booster (96% of CD4 and about nine tenths of CD8), suggesting broad memory maintenance. Computational filtering was required because FACS-sorted repertoires could contain abundant contaminating clonotypes from the bulk population.

The clonotype was recovered from a young man who received the YFV17D yellow fever vaccine. This chain is built from TRBV7-2 and TRBJ1-1; the D gene is unclear. The sample was CD8+ T cells sorted from PBMCs, taken on the day of the first yellow fever vaccination. The CDR3 is CASSFNDWGAFF. The DNA sequence is as follows: TGTGCCAGCAGCTTTAATGACTGGGGAGCTTTCTTT.